There are a few counts of the clone carrying this TCR beta chain. The data belong to a study of blood T cell repertoires in COVID-19. Profiled with immunoSEQ multiplex PCR; TCRdb holds only in-frame clones, not every one. The sample consists of 150,000 to 180,000 clones, 65% to 90% of them appearing once. V was trimmed by 2 bases and J by 5 bases, leaving 15 bases between them. CDR1 is SGHTA and CDR2 is FQGTGA in the germline V gene. CDR3 length: 15 amino acids. The material sequenced was peripheral blood. The clonotype originates from a woman aged 55-70 years with COVID-19, enrolled during active disease. The V and J genes are TRBV7-3 and TRBJ1-1; D possibly corresponds to TRBD1 (6 bases). In DNA, the CDR3 is TGTGCCAGCAGCTTACAGGGGTTAATTGAGACTGAAGCTTTCTTT. This sequence encodes CASSLQGLIETEAFF.